Included here is one T cell receptor beta chain sequence, with context. What it binds is unknown. Patients in the study, people with chemo-refractory metastatic non-small-cell lung cancer, received focal radiation plus ipilimumab CTLA-4 blockade. This sample was included in a study of radiotherapy plus CTLA-4 blockade in lung cancer. Germline-derived CDR1 and CDR2 are KGHSH and LQKENI. The CDR3 contains 16 residues. V lost 4 bases and J lost 0, with 15 bases in between. General observations from the study: Subsequent to radiotherapy plus ipilimumab, tumor-derived TCR clones underwent expansion in blood.

Profiled with immunoSEQ multiplex PCR; TCRdb holds only in-frame clones, not every one. The sample lists about 38,000 clones, about 70% occurring once. The origin of this receptor is a human donor with non-small cell lung cancer who had stable disease on radiotherapy plus ipilimumab. The rearrangement links TRBV18 to TRBJ1-1; D is ambiguous. The input for sequencing was peripheral blood, taken from a patient treated with radiotherapy plus ipilimumab. CDR3 protein: CASSHSEGYMNTEAFF. CDR3 nucleotide sequence: TGTGCCAGCTCACATTCCGAGGGTTACATGAACACTGAAGCTTTCTTT. The whole variable domain, remainder taken from reference TRBV18 and TRBJ1-1, is NAGVMQNPRHLVRRRGQEARLRCSPMKGHSHVYWYRQLPEEGLKFMVYLQKENIIDESGMPKERFSAEFPKEGPSILRIQQVVRGDSAAYFCASSHSEGYMNTEAFFGQGTRLTVV.